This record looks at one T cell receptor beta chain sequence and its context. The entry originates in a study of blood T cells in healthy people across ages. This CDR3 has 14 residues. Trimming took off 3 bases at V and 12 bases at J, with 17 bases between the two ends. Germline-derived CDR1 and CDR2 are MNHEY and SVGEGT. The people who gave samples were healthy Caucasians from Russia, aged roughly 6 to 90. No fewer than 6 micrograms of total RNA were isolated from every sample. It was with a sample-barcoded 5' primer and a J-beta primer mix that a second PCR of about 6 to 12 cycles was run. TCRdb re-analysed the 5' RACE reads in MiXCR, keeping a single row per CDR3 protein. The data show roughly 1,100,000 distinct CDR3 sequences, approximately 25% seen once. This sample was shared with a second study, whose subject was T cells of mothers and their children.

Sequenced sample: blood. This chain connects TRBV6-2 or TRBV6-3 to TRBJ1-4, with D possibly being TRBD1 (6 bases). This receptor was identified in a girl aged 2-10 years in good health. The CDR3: CASSYTTGAEELFF. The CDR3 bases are TGTGCCAGCAGTTATACAACGGGGGCCGAAGAACTGTTTTTT.